This paragraph covers one T cell receptor (beta chain) sequence. Antigen unknown. There are 18 residues in the CDR3. The germline V gene encodes CDR1 MDHEN and CDR2 SYDVKM. The authors gated naive CD8+ T cells as CD45RO-CCR7+CD27+CD95-. This record belongs to a study of CXCR3-negative and CXCR3-positive naive CD8 T cells. Study results and limitations: Partial loss of CXCR3 expression followed cryopreservation; most assays used fresh PBMCs. Against CXCR3-negative naive cells, CXCR3-positive naive cells showed more hydrophobic TRB CDR3s. Between one naive subset and the other, surface CD5 was comparable, and TCR strength was inferred from TRB CDR3 properties.

UMI-labeled TRB cDNA libraries were prepared by 5' RACE. TCRdb re-called the 5' RACE reads; one entry per CDR3 protein, DNA not given. Here the sample table reports 100,000 to 150,000 distinct CDR3 sequences. The receptor comes from a human donor in good health. Some clones in this sample may be carry-over from other donors' samples. The rearrangement uses TRBV28 and TRBJ2-1; the TRBD1 assignment by TCRdb is unverifiable without DNA. Sequencing was done on a sample of naive CXCR3+ CD8+ T cells from blood. Subset defined: CD45RO-CCR7+CD27+CD95- naive CD8+ T cells expressing CXCR3 (TNR3+). The CDR3 loop is CASSLSRLRGAVYNEQFF. The full variable domain, completed using reference TRBV28 and TRBJ2-1, is DVKVTQSSRYLVKRTGEKVFLECVQDMDHENMFWYRQDPGLGLRLIYFSYDVKMKEKGDIPEGYSVSREKKERFSLILESASTNQTSMYLCASSLSRLRGAVYNEQFFGPGTRLTVL.